This T cell receptor beta chain was captured in a study of blood T cell repertoires in COVID-19. The protocol was immunoSEQ multiplex PCR, while the TCRdb copy is restricted to in-frame clones and leaves out a portion. The sample contains under 350,000 clones, 80% to 90% of which appear only once. Germline-derived CDR1 and CDR2 are SGHRS and YFSETQ. The CDR3 consists of 17 residues. Losses at the gene ends were 5 bases for V and 3 bases for J; bases not matched to a gene: 11. The sequence came from a middle-aged woman with acute COVID-19. V gene TRBV5-1 combines with J gene TRBJ1-4; TRBD1 matches 9 bases. The material sequenced was PBMCs or T cells enriched from blood (not recorded which). CDR3 residues: CASSWGQGRSSNEKLFF. The CDR3 DNA follows: TGCGCCAGCAGTTGGGGACAGGGTCGTTCCTCTAATGAAAAACTGTTTTTT.